Below are 8 T cell receptor beta chains sequenced from a single sample in a study of blood T cell repertoires in COVID-19. TCRdb's copy holds only in-frame clones and misses some; the assay was immunoSEQ multiplex PCR. Of roughly 380,000 clones listed, 87% are singletons. Sequenced sample: PBMCs or T cells enriched from blood (not recorded which). The receptors come from a man between 25 and 39 years old who had recovered from COVID-19.

The genes are TRBV6-2 or TRBV6-3 and TRBJ1-1; 9 bases are a match to TRBD1. J gave up 4 bases and V 5 bases, and 5 bases lay outside the gene matches. This CDR3 contains 14 residues. Germline V gene sequence: CDR1 MNHEY, CDR2 SVGEGT. CDR3 DNA sequence: TGTGCCAGCAGTAAACAGGGGGCAGGCACTGAAGCTTTCTTT. Its translation is CASSKQGAGTEAFF.

The chain carries TRBV4-1 and TRBJ1-5; no firm D call. Germline-derived CDR1 and CDR2 are MGHRA and YSYEKL. The CDR3 length is 14 residues. Trimming cost V 0 bases and J 4 bases, with 7 bases left between them. The CDR3 nucleotides read TGCGCCAGCAGCCAAGATCCAGGTAATCAGCCCCAGCATTTT. Protein sequence: CASSQDPGNQPQHF.

The gene calls are TRBV18 and TRBJ2-3; TRBD2 matches 14 bases. The J segment lost 0 bases and the V segment lost 3 bases, leaving 8 bases of the junction unmatched. Germline V CDR1 and CDR2: KGHSH, LQKENI. The CDR3 consists of 19 residues. The CDR3 nucleotides read TGTGCCAGCTCACCGACTAGCGGGGGGGCCATTGTGAGCACAGATACGCAGTATTTT. This encodes CASSPTSGGAIVSTDTQYF. Based on the CDR3 plus reference TRBV18 and TRBJ2-3, the full variable domain is NAGVMQNPRHLVRRRGQEARLRCSPMKGHSHVYWYRQLPEEGLKFMVYLQKENIIDESGMPKERFSAEFPKEGPSILRIQQVVRGDSAAYFCASSPTSGGAIVSTDTQYFGPGTRLTVL.

This clone showed up just once. The junction does not match germline at one end; this may be a read error. The chain couples TRBV10-3 to TRBJ2-5, with 7 bases fitting TRBD2. CDR3 length equals 13 residues. Germline assignment: CDR1 ENHRY and CDR2 SYGVKD. This CDR3 is CAVSGVLQETQYF. DNA for the CDR3: TGTGCCGTCAGCGGGGTCCTCCAAGAGACCCAGTACTTC.

V gene TRBV10-2 combines with J gene TRBJ2-5, with TRBD2 as a possible D gene (7 bases). CDR3 length equals 15 residues. Per germline, CDR1 WSHSY and CDR2 SAAADI. Trimming took 8 bases from V and 5 from J, leaving 21 bases between them. The CDR3 sequence: CASGRRGGPEETQYF. In nucleotides, the CDR3 is TGCGCCAGCGGCAGAAGGGGGGGCCCAGAGGAGACCCAGTACTTC.

The rearrangement uses TRBV24-1 and TRBJ2-7; D possibly corresponds to TRBD2 (6 bases). V was cut by 8 bases and J by 6 bases, with 16 bases left in between. Germline lookup yields CDR1 KGHDR and CDR2 SFDVKD. The CDR3 runs to 13 residues. CDR3 coding DNA: TGTGCCACCAAACGCGGCTGGGGAGGCGAGCAGTACTTC. Translating gives CATKRGWGGEQYF.

The CDR3 region is CASGQGGASYTF. As DNA, the CDR3 is TGTGCCAGCGGACAGGGTGGTGCCAGCTACACCTTC. The V gene is TRBV5-6, the J gene TRBJ1-2, with 8 bases lining up with TRBD1. Germline CDR1 reads SGHDT; CDR2 reads YYEEEE. CDR3 size: 12 residues. V gave up 7 bases and J gave up 9 bases; unmatched junction bases: 8. Supplemented by reference TRBV5-6 and TRBJ1-2, the full variable domain reads DAGVTQSPTHLIKTRGQQVTLRCSPKSGHDTVSWYQQALGQGPQFIFQYYEEEERQRGNFPDRFSGHQFPNYSSELNVNALLLGDSALYLCASGQGGASYTFGSGTRLTVV.

The chain employs TRBV28 and TRBJ1-5; perhaps TRBD1 as D (5 bases). Trimming stripped 8 bases from V and 7 bases from J, with 18 bases between. Per the germline V gene, CDR1 is MDHEN and CDR2 is SYDVKM. The CDR3 loop spans 14 amino acids. The CDR3 here is CASVRGGIRQPQHF. CDR3 nucleotide sequence: TGTGCCAGCGTTCGCGGGGGGATACGCCAGCCCCAGCATTTT. The full variable domain, its missing parts supplied by reference TRBV28 and TRBJ1-5, is DVKVTQSSRYLVKRTGEKVFLECVQDMDHENMFWYRQDPGLGLRLIYFSYDVKMKEKGDIPEGYSVSREKKERFSLILESASTNQTSMYLCASVRGGIRQPQHFGDGTRLSIL.